Below, 26 T cell receptor beta chains from the same sample are listed, as sequenced in a study of T cell changes during pregnancy in multiple sclerosis. Produced via immunoSEQ multiplex PCR; TCRdb's table is partial and in-frame only. The top ten clones hold around 2% of a sample with some 60,000 clones, about nine tenths of them seen once. The sequencing here drew on peripheral blood, taken in the first trimester of pregnancy. The receptors were gathered from a female donor in good health, enrolled as a control in a pregnancy study.

The chain carries TRBV2 and TRBJ2-1; 7 bases match TRBD1. The CDR3 is made up of 15 amino acids. Germline trimming cut 6 bases from V and 3 bases from J; bases unmatched to any gene: 8. The germline V gene has CDR1 SNHLY and CDR2 FYNNEI. CDR3 residues: CASRNRGENYNEQFF. The CDR3, as DNA: TGTGCCAGCAGAAACAGGGGAGAAAACTACAATGAGCAGTTCTTC.

The gene calls are TRBV5-1 and TRBJ1-1, with D maybe TRBD1 (6 bases). Looked up from germline, CDR1 is SGHRS and CDR2 is YFSETQ. The CDR3 is made up of 15 amino acids. V lost 0 bases, J lost 3 bases, and 12 bases lay in between. CDR3 in DNA: TGCGCCAGCAGCTTGGAGTGGGGGCTGGACACTGAAGCTTTCTTT. Its translation is CASSLEWGLDTEAFF.

The chain carries TRBV5-4 and TRBJ2-5, with a tentative D call TRBD2 (7 bases). V lost 3 bases to trimming and J lost 2 bases, with 11 bases between them. This CDR3 has 14 residues. The germline CDR1 and CDR2 sequences are SGHNT and YYREEE (reference sequence). CDR3 protein: CASSSGGQQETQYF. In DNA form, the CDR3 reads TGTGCCAGCAGCTCCGGGGGGCAGCAAGAGACCCAGTACTTC.

V gene TRBV6-6 combines with J gene TRBJ2-1; 9 bases line up with TRBD2. This CDR3 has 16 amino acids. V was pared by 10 bases and J by 5 bases, with 15 bases of the junction left unmatched. The germline V gene has CDR1 MNHNY and CDR2 SVGAGI (reference sequence). This CDR3 is CATHLEIAGAHNEQFF. The CDR3 nucleotides are TGTGCCACCCACCTTGAAATAGCGGGAGCCCACAATGAGCAGTTCTTC.

The chain joins TRBV9 to TRBJ2-7; TRBD2 might be the D (5 bases). CDR1 is SGDLS and CDR2 is YYNGEE in the germline V gene. Trimming removed 4 bases from V and 6 bases from J, with 17 bases in between. The CDR3 spans 14 residues. The CDR3 DNA follows: TGTGCCAGCAGCTCCTGGTGGGAGCCCTCCGAGCAGTACTTC. Translation gives CASSSWWEPSEQYF. The whole variable domain, filled in from reference TRBV9 and TRBJ2-7, reads DSGVTQTPKHLITATGQRVTLRCSPRSGDLSVYWYQQSLDQGLQFLIQYYNGEERAKGNILERFSAQQFPDLHSELNLSSLELGDSALYFCASSSWWEPSEQYFGPGTRLTVT.

The chain combines TRBV7-2 with TRBJ1-3; weak D call: TRBD1 (6 bases). The length of the CDR3 is 14 residues. From germline, CDR1 is SGHTA and CDR2 FQGNSA. With 6 bases removed from V and 3 bases from J, the gap between germline ends came to 12 bases. The CDR3 DNA follows: TGTGCCAGCAGACGAGGGGGGGGTGGAAACACCATATATTTT. Amino acids: CASRRGGGGNTIYF. The whole variable domain, filled in from reference TRBV7-2 and TRBJ1-3, reads GAGVSQSPSNKVTEKGKDVELRCDPISGHTALYWYRQSLGQGLEFLIYFQGNSAPDKSGLPSDRFSAERTGGSVSTLTIQRTQQEDSAVYLCASRRGGGGNTIYFGEGSWLTVV.

The rearrangement joins TRBV7-6 to TRBJ1-1; D remains unclear. V dropped 5 bases and J dropped 1 base, with 14 bases sitting between them. Germline CDR1 reads SGHVS; CDR2 reads FNYEAQ. CDR3 length: 15 amino acids. The CDR3: CASSTFLEKNTEAFF. The CDR3 coding sequence is TGTGCCAGCAGCACTTTCCTCGAGAAGAACACTGAAGCTTTCTTT.

The rearrangement links TRBV28 to TRBJ1-1; unclear D gene. CDR1 is MDHEN, CDR2 SYDVKM, per germline. This CDR3 spans 15 amino acids. The V end lost 2 bases, the J end lost 1 base, and 11 bases lay between the germline ends. This CDR3 is CASSLQSAGNTEAFF. The CDR3, as DNA: TGTGCCAGCAGTTTACAGAGTGCGGGGAACACTGAAGCTTTCTTT.

The genes are TRBV5-4 and TRBJ2-7; 7 bases fit TRBD2. Trimming took 4 bases from V and 0 from J; bases not matched to a gene: 10. The CDR3 length is 16 residues. The germline gives CDR1 SGHNT, CDR2 YYREEE (reference sequence). DNA for the CDR3: TGTGCCAGCAGCCACCATTGGACTAGAAGCTCCTACGAGCAGTACTTC. It yields the protein CASSHHWTRSSYEQYF. Drawing the rest from reference TRBV5-4 and TRBJ2-7, the complete variable domain is ETGVTQSPTHLIKTRGQQVTLRCSSQSGHNTVSWYQQALGQGPQFIFQYYREEENGRGNFPPRFSGLQFPNYSSELNVNALELDDSALYLCASSHHWTRSSYEQYFGPGTRLTVT.

This chain connects TRBV5-8 to TRBJ1-1; maybe TRBD1 (6 bases). This CDR3 region has 15 residues. The germline V gene encodes CDR1 SGHTS and CDR2 YDEGEE. V lost 1 base and J lost 1, with 11 bases in between. The CDR3 DNA reads TGTGCCAGCAGCTTGAGGGGGATAGGGAACACTGAAGCTTTCTTT. This encodes CASSLRGIGNTEAFF.

V gene TRBV11-3 combines with J gene TRBJ2-5; 8 nucleotides line up with TRBD1. This CDR3 is built from 14 residues. After removal of 5 bases from V and 2 bases from J, the junction contained 4 bases not matched to a gene. The germline V gene encodes CDR1 SGHNT and CDR2 YENEEA. In DNA form, the CDR3 reads TGTGCCAGCAGCACCGGGACAGGTCAAGAGACCCAGTACTTC. Protein sequence: CASSTGTGQETQYF.

The J gene is TRBJ2-7, the V gene TRBV5-4; 9 nucleotides align to TRBD2. CDR3 size: 15 residues. Germline loops: CDR1 SGHNT, CDR2 YYREEE (reference sequence). V shed 2 bases, J shed 0 bases, and the junction held 3 bases outside the gene matches. CDR3 sequence: CASSLGGGVSYEQYF. CDR3 in DNA: TGTGCCAGCAGCTTAGGCGGGGGGGTCTCCTACGAGCAGTACTTC.

V and J are TRBV7-2 and TRBJ2-4, with a tentative D call TRBD2 (5 bases). This CDR3 contains 12 residues. With 2 bases removed from V and 10 bases from J, the gap between germline ends came to 9 bases. Germline values: CDR1 SGHTA, CDR2 FQGNSA. The CDR3, as DNA: TGTGCCAGCAGCTTACAATCGGGGATTCAGTACTTC. This encodes CASSLQSGIQYF.

The chain has TRBV4-1 and TRBJ2-1; 8 bases line up with TRBD2. This CDR3 has 17 amino acids. CDR1 and CDR2 (germline): MGHRA, YSYEKL. The trim removed 4 bases at V and 7 bases at J, leaving 15 bases unmatched. In DNA, the CDR3 is TGCGCCAGCAGCCCCTACCCCCGGGGGGGCGCAGAAAATGAGCAGTTCTTC. Translated: CASSPYPRGGAENEQFF.

This clone showed up just a few times. This rearrangement joins TRBV29-1 to TRBJ1-2; possibly TRBD1 for D (5 bases). Germline-derived CDR1 and CDR2 are SQVTM and ANQGSEA. CDR3 size: 12 residues. Trimming took off 6 bases at V and 3 bases at J, with 11 bases between the two ends. CDR3 nucleotides: TGCAGCGTGGTGGACAAAGACTATGGCTACACCTTC. As protein: CSVVDKDYGYTF.

The rearrangement joins TRBV5-6 to TRBJ2-1, with 14 bases that match TRBD2. The V and J ends lost 4 bases and 8 bases, in that order; junction bases with no gene match: 8. In germline, CDR1 is SGHDT, CDR2 YYEEEE. The CDR3 is 16 residues long. In DNA, the CDR3 is TGTGCCAGCAGCCCGGGACTAGCGGGAGTCATCGATGAGCAGTTCTTC. This codes for CASSPGLAGVIDEQFF.

The count of this clone is one. J is TRBJ1-4 and V is TRBV30, with D possibly TRBD1 on 5 matching bases. This CDR3 spans 15 amino acids. The germline CDR1 and CDR2 sequences are GTSNPN and SVGIG (reference sequence). Trimming removed 2 bases at V and 5 bases at J, with 15 bases between. Written as DNA, the CDR3 is TGTGCCTGGAGTAATAGGGGCAGCCGCAATGAAAAACTGTTTTTT. This gives the protein CAWSNRGSRNEKLFF. The variable domain in full, completed from reference TRBV30 and TRBJ1-4, reads SQTIHQWPATLVQPVGSPLSLECTVEGTSNPNLYWYRQAAGRGLQLLFYSVGIGQISSEVPQNLSASRPQDRQFILSSKKLLLSDSGFYLCAWSNRGSRNEKLFFGSGTQLSVL.

Here the CDR3 DNA reads TGTGCCAGCAGCTCAAGGCGCGACAGGGCTAACTATGGCTACACCTTC. It yields the protein CASSSRRDRANYGYTF. The gene calls are TRBV7-9 and TRBJ1-2, with 7 bases identical to TRBD1. J was trimmed by 0 bases and V by 4 bases; bases with no gene match: 8. The CDR3 runs 16 residues. CDR1 is SEHNR, CDR2 FQNEAQ, per germline (reference sequence).

V and J are TRBV30 and TRBJ1-6; D is unresolved. This CDR3 has 16 amino acids. The germline V gene encodes CDR1 GTSNPN and CDR2 SVGIG (reference sequence). The V end was cut by 4 bases, the J end by 0 bases, with 13 bases between. The CDR3 sequence is CAWMVGSSSYNSPLHF. The CDR3, as DNA: TGTGCCTGGATGGTTGGTTCCAGCTCCTATAATTCACCCCTCCACTTT. The full variable domain, its missing parts supplied by reference TRBV30 and TRBJ1-6, is SQTIHQWPATLVQPVGSPLSLECTVEGTSNPNLYWYRQAAGRGLQLLFYSVGIGQISSEVPQNLSASRPQDRQFILSSKKLLLSDSGFYLCAWMVGSSSYNSPLHFGNGTRLTVT.

This chain links TRBV9 with TRBJ2-2; D not resolved. The CDR3 has 13 residues. Trimming left V 3 bases short and J 1 base short, with 4 bases between. Germline CDR1 is SGDLS and CDR2 is YYNGEE. The CDR3 is CASSGKNTGELFF. The CDR3, as DNA: TGTGCCAGCAGCGGTAAGAACACCGGGGAGCTGTTTTTT.

This clone is medium-sized by share. This chain joins TRBV5-4 and TRBJ2-7; 8 positions agree with TRBD1. This CDR3 comprises 14 residues. The germline V gene has CDR1 SGHNT and CDR2 YYREEE (reference sequence). V was pared by 4 bases and J by 4 bases, with 7 bases of the junction left unmatched. The CDR3 coding sequence is TGTGCCAGCAGCCCGGACAGGGATCTGTACGAGCAGTACTTC. This sequence encodes CASSPDRDLYEQYF.

The rearrangement links TRBV5-1 to TRBJ1-2; TRBD1 is a possible D gene (5 bases). CDR1 is SGHRS and CDR2 is YFSETQ in the germline V gene. There are 14 residues in the CDR3. Trimming cost V 0 bases and J 3 bases, with 9 bases left between them. CDR3 sequence: CASSLETGDYGYTF. CDR3 nucleotides: TGCGCCAGCAGCTTGGAAACAGGCGACTATGGCTACACCTTC.

The chain joins TRBV4-1 to TRBJ2-1; D gene uncertain. CDR1 is MGHRA, CDR2 YSYEKL, per germline. The CDR3 consists of 13 residues. V was pared by 4 bases and J by 3 bases, with 7 bases between. The CDR3 DNA reads as TGCGCCAGCAGCCTCGGGTTCTACAATGAGCAGTTCTTC. Translation gives CASSLGFYNEQFF.

The chain links TRBV10-3 to TRBJ2-6; 9 bases are shared with TRBD2. Germline CDR1 ENHRY, CDR2 SYGVKD. The V gene end was trimmed by 1 base and the J gene end by 4 bases; junction bases not matched to a gene: 11. This CDR3 has 19 residues. CDR3 nucleotides: TGTGCCATCAGTGAGTGGGCTAGCGGGGATCCTGGGGGGGCCAACGTCCTGACTTTC. Translating it yields CAISEWASGDPGGANVLTF.

The V and J genes are TRBV6-4 and TRBJ2-1; tentative D call: TRBD1 (6 bases). V was cut by 2 bases and J by 12 bases, with 20 bases left in between. The germline V gene has CDR1 MRHNA and CDR2 SNTAGT. The CDR3 runs to 15 residues. CDR3 protein: CASSDQARGTEGQFF. The CDR3 DNA reads as TGTGCCAGCAGTGACCAGGCCAGGGGTACAGAGGGGCAGTTCTTC.

The chain carries TRBV7-2 and TRBJ2-7, with no clear D. The CDR3 runs 15 residues. CDR1 SGHTA and CDR2 FQGNSA come from the germline V gene. V shed 1 base and J shed 3 bases, with 13 bases lying between them. The CDR3 protein is CASSLGTFLGYEQYF. CDR3 nucleotide sequence: TGTGCCAGCAGCTTAGGTACTTTTCTCGGCTACGAGCAGTACTTC. Together with reference TRBV7-2 and TRBJ2-7, the CDR3 gives the full variable domain: GAGVSQSPSNKVTEKGKDVELRCDPISGHTALYWYRQSLGQGLEFLIYFQGNSAPDKSGLPSDRFSAERTGGSVSTLTIQRTQQEDSAVYLCASSLGTFLGYEQYFGPGTRLTVT.